The 5 T cell receptor beta chains listed next were all sequenced from one sample in a study of cytomegalovirus exposure and HLA in healthy donors (dated by TCRdb to the late 2010s). Libraries were made using the immunoSEQ multiplex PCR assay. For the multiplex PCR, a mixture combining 60 forward primers for TCR Vbeta segments and 13 reverse primers for TCR Jbeta segments was used. TCRdb retrieved this table from immuneACCESS and kept in-frame rearrangements only. Not all clones are present; in checked studies, unresolved V genes account for under half, and no reason is known for the remainder. This sample gives about 120,000 clones in total; roughly 80% of them show up just once. The ten top clones hold 3.3% of the sample. Sequencing was performed on PBMCs. These receptors originate from a woman aged 25-40 years in good health and CMV-seropositive.

This chain joins TRBV4-1 and TRBJ1-2, with D unresolved. Germline-derived CDR1 and CDR2 are MGHRA and YSYEKL. This CDR3 has 13 amino acids. V was clipped by 4 bases and J by 5 bases, with 11 bases between them. CDR3 bases: TGCGCCAGCAGCCCCGCAGTGAATTATGGCTACACCTTC. Translation: CASSPAVNYGYTF.

The genes are TRBV25-1 and TRBJ2-1; 8 bases align to TRBD2. Germline-derived CDR1 and CDR2 are MGHDK and SYGVNS. V lost 4 bases and J lost 9; bases outside the gene matches: 17. CDR3 length equals 17 residues. The CDR3 spells CASSVLGPGTRQTEQFF. The CDR3 DNA is TGTGCCAGCAGTGTCTTAGGTCCCGGGACTAGACAGACTGAGCAGTTCTTC. Full variable domain (outside the CDR3, taken from reference TRBV25-1 and TRBJ2-1): EADIYQTPRYLVIGTGKKITLECSQTMGHDKMYWYQQDPGMELHLIHYSYGVNSTEKGDLSSESTVSRIRTEHFPLTLESARPSHTSQYLCASSVLGPGTRQTEQFFGPGTRLTVL.

The J gene is TRBJ1-2, the V gene TRBV9; no firm D call. Trimming left V 0 bases short and J 4 bases short, with 10 bases between. This CDR3 spans 14 amino acids. Germline CDR1 SGDLS, CDR2 YYNGEE. DNA for the CDR3: TGTGCCAGCAGCGTAGGTCAGGTTGGCTATGGCTACACCTTC. Its protein is CASSVGQVGYGYTF.

This chain connects TRBV5-4 to TRBJ1-2, with 10 bases matching TRBD1. Germline V gene lookup returns CDR1 SGHNT and CDR2 YYREEE (reference sequence). Losses at the gene ends were 4 bases for V and 7 bases for J; bases not matched to a gene: 4. This CDR3 has 13 amino acids. CDR3 nucleotide sequence: TGTGCCAGCAGCCGACAGGGGGCCTTTGGCTACACCTTC. It encodes CASSRQGAFGYTF. The entire variable domain, with the rest obtained from reference TRBV5-4 and TRBJ1-2, is as follows: ETGVTQSPTHLIKTRGQQVTLRCSSQSGHNTVSWYQQALGQGPQFIFQYYREEENGRGNFPPRFSGLQFPNYSSELNVNALELDDSALYLCASSRQGAFGYTFGSGTRLTVV.

The V gene is TRBV7-2, the J gene TRBJ2-1; maybe TRBD2 (5 bases). The ends were cut back, 3 bases at V and 5 bases at J, with 14 bases in the middle. Per germline, CDR1 SGHTA and CDR2 FQGNSA. The CDR3 totals 15 residues. This CDR3 reads CASSFHGVVNNEQFF. The CDR3, as DNA: TGTGCCAGCAGCTTCCACGGGGTAGTCAACAATGAGCAGTTCTTC.